This T cell receptor (beta chain) was sequenced for a study of blood T cell repertoires in COVID-19. Study as a whole: Some COVID-19 samples were acute and others convalescent; all came from the United States, Italy and Spain.

The assay was immunoSEQ multiplex PCR, and TCRdb's table has in-frame clones only and misses some. The table shows around 300,000 clones, with under 90% occurring only once. CDR3 size: 11 residues. The germline V gene has CDR1 SGHRS and CDR2 YFSETQ. V was cut by 6 bases and J by 7 bases, with 7 bases left in between. This sequence joins TRBV5-1 and TRBJ2-2; no reliable D call. Sequenced: peripheral blood. The receptor was isolated from a woman between 50 and 59 years old who had recovered from COVID-19. This CDR3 is CASTTGGELFF. CDR3 in DNA: TGCGCCAGCACTACGGGCGGGGAGCTGTTTTTT.